This TCR beta chain was profiled in a study of cytomegalovirus exposure and HLA in healthy donors. Primers: 60 Vbeta forward and 13 Jbeta reverse. Measured with immunoSEQ multiplex PCR; TCRdb has only the in-frame clones, and not every one. The top ten clones hold less than 4% of a sample with some 90,000 clones, about 70% of them seen once. The CDR3 extends over 13 amino acids. The germline V gene has CDR1 GTSNPN and CDR2 SVGIG (reference sequence). The germline V and J ends were trimmed by 4 bases and 0 bases, with 9 bases remaining between them. General study findings and limits: Rarity marked most TCR sequences, yet some public TCRs occurred in many donors.

Notes on this clone: The antigen is unknown.

The sequence was obtained from a man aged 40-50 years in good health and CMV-seronegative. The chain recombines TRBV30 with TRBJ1-1; D is unclear. The sample taken for sequencing was PBMCs. The CDR3 loop reads CAWIRLVNTEAFF. DNA of the CDR3: TGTGCCTGGATCAGGCTTGTGAACACTGAAGCTTTCTTT.